This TCR beta chain was profiled in a study of control samples from healthy donors and cancer patients (dated by TCRdb to the early 2020s). Library generation was performed with the immunoSEQ multiplex PCR assay. TCRdb limited this immuneACCESS table to in-frame rearrangements with V and J called. A share of clones is missing; checked studies link under half to unresolved V genes, and the rest is unexplained. For this sample there are fewer than 120,000 clones; roughly 90% appear just once. The top ten clones comprise roughly 3.7% of the sample. This clone has only one observation. The antigen it binds to is not known. One base away there is no much larger clone; base qualities are not given. The TCR originated in a woman aged 55-69 years with lung cancer. Sequencing was done on a sample of PBMCs.

For the CDR3, the sequence is CASGGPMNTEAFF. The DNA sequence follows: TGTGCCAGCGGGGGACCGATGAACACTGAAGCTTTCTTT. The sequence links TRBV9 to TRBJ1-1, with a weak D call of TRBD1 (5 bases match). V sheds 7 bases and J sheds 0 bases, leaving 10 bases between their ends. The CDR3 runs 13 residues from the cysteine to the phenylalanine. Of all the DNA, just the CDR3 is kept, 39 bases in frame from base 1. Based on the germline V gene, the CDR1 and CDR2 sequences are SGDLS and YYNGEE.